The next 17 T cell receptor beta chains were all read from a single sample in a study of T cells after somatic rescue of genetic block. The assay was immunoSEQ multiplex PCR, and TCRdb's table has in-frame clones only and misses some. This table holds around 52,000 clones, approximately 96% found once. The sample was peripheral blood mononuclear cells (PBMCs). The source is a child younger than two.

The V gene is TRBV19, the J gene TRBJ2-3; 9 bases align to TRBD2. CDR1 and CDR2 from the germline V gene are LNHDA and SQIVND (reference sequence). V gave up 7 bases and J gave up 5 bases; unmatched junction bases: 4. This CDR3 region has 13 residues. CDR3 sequence: CASTAGGQDTQYF. CDR3 nucleotide sequence: TGTGCCAGTACGGCGGGAGGGCAAGATACGCAGTATTTT.

This rearrangement joins TRBV18 to TRBJ1-1; 8 bases align to TRBD1. The germline CDR1 and CDR2 sequences are KGHSH and LQKENI. The CDR3 consists of 14 residues. Germline trimming cut 3 bases from V and 4 bases from J; bases unmatched to any gene: 4. The CDR3 is CASSPKTGATEAFF. The CDR3 DNA reads TGTGCCAGCTCACCTAAGACAGGGGCCACTGAAGCTTTCTTT.

In its sample, this clone was seen once. The gene calls are TRBV9 and TRBJ2-1, with D unclear. The CDR3 totals 15 residues. Between the trimmed V and J ends, which lost 2 bases and 5 bases, there was a span of 14 bases. The germline gives CDR1 SGDLS, CDR2 YYNGEE. The CDR3 region is CASSVSTKTHNEQFF. For the CDR3, the DNA is TGTGCCAGCAGCGTTTCGACAAAGACGCACAATGAGCAGTTCTTC.

The gene calls are TRBV7-8 and TRBJ1-5; D gene unclear. This CDR3 comprises 17 residues. Germline V gene lookup returns CDR1 SGHVS and CDR2 FQNEAQ. V lost 3 bases, J lost 0 bases, and 15 bases lay in between. The CDR3 sequence: CASSFARTVYSNQPQHF. The DNA for the CDR3 is TGTGCCAGCAGCTTCGCCCGGACGGTTTATAGCAATCAGCCCCAGCATTTT.

The V gene is TRBV10-2, the J gene TRBJ2-7, with 9 positions matching TRBD2. V shed 4 bases and J 2 bases; nucleotides not matched to a gene: 0. From germline, CDR1 is WSHSY and CDR2 SAAADI. CDR3 length equals 13 residues. CDR3 sequence (DNA): TGCGCCAGCAGTGGGACTAGCGCCTACGAGCAGTACTTC. The encoded protein is CASSGTSAYEQYF.

The chain is built from TRBV27 and TRBJ2-5; 10 bases agree with TRBD1. The J call may not be correct, given that the DNA end is closer to TRBJ2-7. Germline V gene lookup returns CDR1 MNHEY and CDR2 SMNVEV (reference sequence). This CDR3 has 14 residues. As DNA, the CDR3 is TGTGCCAGCAGTTTACCGGGACAGGGGTACGAGCAGTACTTC. It encodes CASSLPGQGYEQYF.

The genes are TRBV2 and TRBJ2-1; D unclear. Germline CDR1 reads SNHLY; CDR2 reads FYNNEI. Trimming cost V 2 bases and J 11 bases, with 10 bases left between them. CDR3 length equals 12 residues. The CDR3 protein is CASSEWSNQQFF. In DNA form, the CDR3 reads TGTGCCAGCAGTGAATGGTCTAATCAGCAGTTCTTC.

This rearrangement joins TRBV13 to TRBJ2-3, with 10 bases that match TRBD2. The J segment lost 0 bases and the V segment lost 6 bases, leaving 6 bases of the junction unmatched. CDR1 and CDR2 (germline): PRHDT, FYEKMQ (reference sequence). This CDR3 contains 16 residues. CDR3 nucleotides: TGTGCCAGCAGGCGACTAGCGGGCTCTAGCACAGATACGCAGTATTTT. Translated, it gives CASRRLAGSSTDTQYF.

A single count supports this clone. The J gene is TRBJ2-7, the V gene TRBV19; 8 bases match TRBD1. The CDR3 is made up of 14 amino acids. Trimming cost V 5 bases and J 4 bases; bases outside gene matches: 7. CDR1 LNHDA and CDR2 SQIVND come from the germline V gene (reference sequence). The CDR3 spells CASSSTQGAYEQYF. CDR3 nucleotide sequence: TGTGCCAGTAGTTCGACCCAGGGGGCGTACGAGCAGTACTTC. Using reference TRBV19 and TRBJ2-7 for the parts outside the CDR3, the full variable domain is DGGITQSPKYLFRKEGQNVTLSCEQNLNHDAMYWYRQDPGQGLRLIYYSQIVNDFQKGDIAEGYSVSREKKESFPLTVTSAQKNPTAFYLCASSSTQGAYEQYFGPGTRLTVT.

The chain employs TRBV5-5 and TRBJ2-1, with D uncertain. The CDR3 sequence is 15 residues long. V shed 2 bases and J shed 3 bases, with 12 bases lying between them. Germline loops: CDR1 SGHKS, CDR2 YYEKEE (reference sequence). The CDR3 region has the DNA TGTGCCAGCAGCTTAGGGCAGCCCATCTACAATGAGCAGTTCTTC. Amino acid sequence: CASSLGQPIYNEQFF.

The chain employs TRBV4-2 and TRBJ2-7; D is possibly TRBD1 (6 bases). The CDR3 contains 16 residues. Trimming took off 1 base at V and 5 bases at J, with 18 bases between the two ends. Germline assignment: CDR1 LGHNA and CDR2 YNFKEQ. CDR3 nucleotide sequence: TGTGCCAGCAGCCAAGGTGTCCAGGGGATGGGCCACGAGCAGTACTTC. Its protein product is CASSQGVQGMGHEQYF.

In nucleotides, the CDR3 is TGTGCCAGCAGCTTACTGGGACAATCGAACACCGGGGAGCTGTTTTTT. It translates to CASSLLGQSNTGELFF. The chain joins TRBV7-9 to TRBJ2-2; maybe TRBD1 (6 bases). The CDR3 sequence is 16 residues long. CDR1 and CDR2 from the germline V gene are SEHNR and FQNEAQ (reference sequence). The ends were cut back, 2 bases at V and 0 bases at J, with 10 bases in the middle. The whole variable domain, remainder taken from reference TRBV7-9 and TRBJ2-2, is DTGVSQNPRHKITKRGQNVTFRCDPISEHNRLYWYRQTLGQGPEFLTYFQNEAQLEKSRLLSDRFSAERPKGSFSTLEIQRTEQGDSAMYLCASSLLGQSNTGELFFGEGSRLTVL.

The chain employs TRBV10-3 and TRBJ2-7, with a tentative D call TRBD2 (5 bases). Germline values: CDR1 ENHRY, CDR2 SYGVKD. The CDR3 runs to 15 residues. V was pared by 2 bases and J by 2 bases, with 13 bases between. CDR3 in DNA: TGTGCCATCAGTGAGACCAGGACTGGCACCTACGAGCAGTACTTC. Translating it yields CAISETRTGTYEQYF.

The J gene is TRBJ2-1, the V gene TRBV7-9; D is possibly TRBD2 (6 bases). The V and J ends lost 3 bases and 2 bases respectively, with 11 bases between them. Germline lookup yields CDR1 SEHNR and CDR2 FQNEAQ (reference sequence). The CDR3 totals 15 residues. The CDR3 spells CASSFRGLPYNEQFF. CDR3 in DNA: TGTGCCAGCAGCTTTCGGGGACTCCCCTACAATGAGCAGTTCTTC.

The chain combines TRBV29-1 with TRBJ1-2; D uncertain. This CDR3 has 13 residues. Per germline, CDR1 SQVTM and CDR2 ANQGSEA. V was trimmed by 2 bases and J by 3 bases, leaving 10 bases between them. DNA of the CDR3: TGCAGCGTTGAATCCGGGGTTGACTATGGCTACACCTTC. It is translated as CSVESGVDYGYTF.

For the CDR3, the DNA is TGCGCCAGCAGTGAGTCGATTGGGATTTCCTACGAGCAGTACTTC. Residues: CASSESIGISYEQYF. The chain is built from TRBV10-1 and TRBJ2-7; D not resolved. The V gene lost 0 bases and the J gene lost 1 base, with 10 bases spanning the gap. Germline V gene data show CDR1 as WNHNN and CDR2 as SYGVQD (reference sequence). The CDR3 contains 15 residues.

This clone appeared once. J is TRBJ2-7 and V is TRBV5-6, with TRBD1 identical over 10 bases. V lost 3 bases and J lost 3; bases outside the gene matches: 0. The CDR3 consists of 13 residues. Germline lookup yields CDR1 SGHDT and CDR2 YYEEEE. The CDR3 loop reads CASSWTGGYEQYF. The DNA for the CDR3 is TGTGCCAGCAGCTGGACAGGGGGCTACGAGCAGTACTTC.